This T cell receptor beta chain was sequenced in a study of blood T cell repertoires in COVID-19. The data were produced by immunoSEQ multiplex PCR, yet TCRdb's version contains in-frame clones alone and is incomplete. Among about 190,000 clones listed, around four fifths were seen once. Germline values: CDR1 SGHAT, CDR2 FQDESV (reference sequence). The V gene lost 5 bases and the J gene lost 4 bases, with 15 bases spanning the gap. This CDR3 is built from 14 residues. The age range of participants was about 18 to 89 years, with residence in under 25 US areas. Participants were placed into cohorts based on the clinical history they reported.

The J gene is TRBJ2-7, the V gene TRBV11-1; D might be TRBD1 (6 bases). What was sequenced was PBMCs or T cells enriched from blood (not recorded which). This clonotype originated in a woman aged 45-59 years who had recovered from COVID-19. The CDR3: CASSPQGFGYEQYF. The CDR3 region has the DNA TGTGCCAGCAGCCCACAGGGATTTGGTTACGAGCAGTACTTC.